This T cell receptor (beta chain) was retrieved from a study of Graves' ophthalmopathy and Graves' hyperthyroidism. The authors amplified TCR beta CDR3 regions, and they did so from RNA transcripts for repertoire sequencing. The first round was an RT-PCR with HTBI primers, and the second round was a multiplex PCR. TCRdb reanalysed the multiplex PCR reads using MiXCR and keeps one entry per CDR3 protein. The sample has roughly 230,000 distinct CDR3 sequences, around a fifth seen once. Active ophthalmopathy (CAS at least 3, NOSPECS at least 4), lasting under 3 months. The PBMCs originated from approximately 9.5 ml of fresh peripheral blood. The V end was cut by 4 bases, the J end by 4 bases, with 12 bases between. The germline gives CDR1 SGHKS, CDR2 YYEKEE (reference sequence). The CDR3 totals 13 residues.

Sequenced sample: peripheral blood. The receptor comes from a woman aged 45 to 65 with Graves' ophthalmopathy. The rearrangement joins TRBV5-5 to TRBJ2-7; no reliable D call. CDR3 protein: CASSPRSMYEQYF. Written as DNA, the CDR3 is TGTGCCAGCAGCCCCAGGTCGATGTACGAGCAGTACTTC. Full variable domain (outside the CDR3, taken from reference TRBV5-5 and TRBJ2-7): DAGVTQSPTHLIKTRGQQVTLRCSPISGHKSVSWYQQVLGQGPQFIFQYYEKEERGRGNFPDRFSARQFPNYSSELNVNALLLGDSALYLCASSPRSMYEQYFGPGTRLTVT.